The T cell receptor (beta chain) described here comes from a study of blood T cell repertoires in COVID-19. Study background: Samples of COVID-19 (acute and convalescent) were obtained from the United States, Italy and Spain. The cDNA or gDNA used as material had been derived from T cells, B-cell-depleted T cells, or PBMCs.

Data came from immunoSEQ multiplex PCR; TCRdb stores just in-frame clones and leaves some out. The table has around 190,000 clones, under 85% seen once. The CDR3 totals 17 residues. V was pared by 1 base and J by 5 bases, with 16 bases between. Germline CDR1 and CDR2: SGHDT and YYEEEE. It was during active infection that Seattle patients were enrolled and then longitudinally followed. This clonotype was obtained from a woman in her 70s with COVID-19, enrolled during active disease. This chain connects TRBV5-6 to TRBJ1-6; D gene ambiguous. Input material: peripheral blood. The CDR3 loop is CASSLTRTLPHNSPLHF. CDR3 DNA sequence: TGTGCCAGCAGCTTGACTAGGACCCTCCCCCATAATTCACCCCTCCACTTT.